These 21 T cell receptor beta chains were all obtained from the same sample, sequenced in a study of T cell responses to AZD1222 COVID-19 vaccine. Data came from immunoSEQ multiplex PCR; TCRdb stores just in-frame clones and leaves some out. The sample includes roughly 150,000 clones, roughly 92% of them seen just once. Material: peripheral blood, obtained on day 0 of AZD1222 vaccination. These receptors were obtained from an adult in good health.

This clone was detected once. This chain joins TRBV5-1 and TRBJ2-2; D remains unclear. Germline V CDR1 and CDR2: SGHRS, YFSETQ. V lost 2 bases, J lost 9 bases, and 14 bases lay in between. This CDR3 is built from 14 residues. The CDR3 sequence is CASSLILGSWELFF. CDR3 sequence (DNA): TGCGCCAGCAGCTTAATCCTAGGGTCTTGGGAGCTGTTTTTT.

The chain has TRBV15 and TRBJ1-1; D is undetermined. Trimming stripped 0 bases from V and 4 bases from J, with 9 bases between. The CDR3 contains 14 residues. The germline CDR1 and CDR2 sequences are LNHNV and YYDKDF (reference sequence). CDR3: CATSRDGAGTEAFF. The CDR3 region has the DNA TGTGCCACCAGCAGAGATGGTGCAGGCACTGAAGCTTTCTTT.

This chain joins TRBV30 and TRBJ2-1; 11 positions agree with TRBD2. CDR3 length: 15 residues. V lost 5 bases to trimming and J lost 5 bases; unmatched junction nucleotides: 8. CDR1 is GTSNPN and CDR2 is SVGIG in the germline V gene (reference sequence). The CDR3 region has the DNA TGTGCCTGGGCGCTACTAGCGGGAGTAAACAATGAGCAGTTCTTC. Protein: CAWALLAGVNNEQFF.

V is TRBV5-4 and J is TRBJ1-1; a weak D match, TRBD1 (5 bases). CDR3 size: 15 residues. V was cut by 0 bases and J by 3 bases, with 12 bases left in between. Germline CDR1 and CDR2: SGHNT and YYREEE (reference sequence). The CDR3 DNA follows: TGTGCCAGCAGCTTGGATCGGGGGATGTACACTGAAGCTTTCTTT. This codes for CASSLDRGMYTEAFF. The complete variable domain, with remaining parts taken from reference TRBV5-4 and TRBJ1-1, reads ETGVTQSPTHLIKTRGQQVTLRCSSQSGHNTVSWYQQALGQGPQFIFQYYREEENGRGNFPPRFSGLQFPNYSSELNVNALELDDSALYLCASSLDRGMYTEAFFGQGTRLTVV.

CDR3 in amino acids: CASSAGQGRSYEQYF. The CDR3 nucleotides read TGTGCCAGCAGCGCTGGACAGGGTCGGTCCTACGAGCAGTACTTC. The rearrangement links TRBV7-6 to TRBJ2-7, with TRBD1 matching 8 bases. This CDR3 region has 15 residues. Germline CDR1 is SGHVS and CDR2 is FNYEAQ. V was clipped by 5 bases and J by 1 base; unmatched bases: 7.

The CDR3 nucleotides read TGTGCCAGCAGGACGCTCACTGAAGCTTTCTTT. Its translation: CASRTLTEAFF. The chain is built from TRBV12-3 or TRBV12-4 and TRBJ1-1, with D unresolved. This CDR3 comprises 11 residues. V gave up 6 bases and J gave up 4 bases, with 6 bases separating them.

Only a few counts were recorded for this clone. This chain connects TRBV7-9 to TRBJ1-3, with TRBD1 identical over 10 bases. The CDR3 consists of 19 residues. Losses at the gene ends were 4 bases for V and 3 bases for J; bases not matched to a gene: 15. The germline CDR1 and CDR2 sequences are SEHNR and FQNEAQ (reference sequence). The CDR3 DNA follows: TGTGCCAGCAGCTCAGTCAGACAGGGGGCCCTCTCAGGTGGAAACACCATATATTTT. This sequence encodes CASSSVRQGALSGGNTIYF.

This clone was seen once. The chain links TRBV6-6 to TRBJ1-2, with D perhaps matching TRBD1 (5 bases). Looked up from germline, CDR1 is MNHNY and CDR2 is SVGAGI (reference sequence). This CDR3 is 16 amino acids long. The ends were cut back, 6 bases at V and 6 bases at J, with 23 bases in the middle. The CDR3 here is CASRSLDVAQGDGYTF. CDR3 nucleotides: TGTGCCAGCAGATCCCTTGACGTTGCTCAGGGAGATGGCTACACCTTC.

In DNA, the CDR3 is TGTGCCAGCAGCGACCGCCGAGCGGGCGGGACAGATACGCAGTATTTT. Its protein is CASSDRRAGGTDTQYF. The chain recombines TRBV7-2 with TRBJ2-3, with a tentative D call TRBD2 (6 bases). Trimming shortened V by 5 bases and J by 3 bases, and 18 bases separated the two germline ends. This CDR3 comprises 16 residues. Germline values: CDR1 SGHTA, CDR2 FQGNSA.

The rearrangement joins TRBV11-2 to TRBJ2-7, with 8 bases that match TRBD2. The CDR3 spans 17 residues. Germline values: CDR1 SGHAT, CDR2 FQNNGV. J lost 3 bases, V lost 5 bases, and 15 bases had no gene match. CDR3 DNA sequence: TGTGCCAGCAGCCTTACAGCTAGCGGGTTTGGTGGCTACGAGCAGTACTTC. This encodes CASSLTASGFGGYEQYF.

The gene calls are TRBV18 and TRBJ1-5, with D possibly matching TRBD1 (5 bases). V gave up 1 base and J gave up 10 bases, with 11 bases separating them. CDR3 size: 13 residues. Germline V lookup: CDR1 KGHSH, CDR2 LQKENI. The DNA for the CDR3 is TGTGCCAGCTCACCACGGGACCTATCACCCCAGCATTTT. Protein: CASSPRDLSPQHF.

In this sample, this clone turned up once. The DNA is left out, because the CDR3 cannot be placed on it with certainty; the CDR3 is given as TCRdb lists it. This sequence joins TRBV21-1 and TRBJ1-2; the table names TRBD1, a call not compared with the DNA. TRBV21-1 is tagged as a pseudogene. Including both end residues, the CDR3 is 18 amino acids long. The CDR3 region is CASSKEVGQGAQVYGYTF.

The V gene is TRBV19, the J gene TRBJ2-2; maybe TRBD2 (7 bases). CDR3 length: 14 residues. Looked up from germline, CDR1 is LNHDA and CDR2 is SQIVND (reference sequence). V dropped 5 bases and J dropped 6 bases, with 13 bases sitting between them. CDR3 region: CASSGPGGPGELFF. The CDR3 DNA reads TGTGCCAGTAGTGGCCCCGGGGGGCCCGGGGAGCTGTTTTTT.

The chain carries TRBV7-3 and TRBJ2-3; D not certain. This CDR3 is 16 amino acids long. Trimming removed 1 base from V and 1 base from J, with 12 bases in between. Germline lookup yields CDR1 SGHTA and CDR2 FQGTGA. In nucleotides, the CDR3 is TGTGCCAGCAGCTTAAGTTTACACCCACGCACAGATACGCAGTATTTT. It translates to CASSLSLHPRTDTQYF.

The chain combines TRBV4-1 with TRBJ1-1, with 10 bases aligning to TRBD1. After removal of 4 bases from V and 1 base from J, the junction contained 0 bases not matched to a gene. Germline CDR1 MGHRA, CDR2 YSYEKL. This CDR3 spans 14 amino acids. CDR3 protein: CASSRDRGNTEAFF. The CDR3 DNA follows: TGCGCCAGCAGCCGGGACAGGGGGAACACTGAAGCTTTCTTT.

The CDR3 reads CASSTPTSGSRNEQFF. The CDR3, as DNA: TGTGCCAGTAGTACACCGACTAGCGGGAGTCGAAATGAGCAGTTCTTC. The rearrangement joins TRBV19 to TRBJ2-1, with TRBD2 identical over 12 bases. The CDR3 length is 16 residues. V gave up 4 bases and J gave up 7 bases; unmatched junction bases: 8. CDR1 is LNHDA and CDR2 is SQIVND in the germline V gene (reference sequence).

The CDR3 DNA sequence: TGTGCCAGCAGCTTGCTTACGAACGAGCAGTACTTC. It encodes CASSLLTNEQYF. The rearrangement uses TRBV5-8 and TRBJ2-7; D is ambiguous. The V and J ends lost 1 base and 5 bases respectively, with 7 bases between them. There are 12 residues in the CDR3. In germline, CDR1 is SGHTS, CDR2 YDEGEE.

The V and J genes are TRBV5-4 and TRBJ2-6; possibly TRBD1 for D (6 bases). Looked up from germline, CDR1 is SGHNT and CDR2 is YYREEE (reference sequence). CDR3 length equals 18 residues. The ends were cut back, 0 bases at V and 2 bases at J, with 15 bases in the middle. The CDR3 coding sequence is TGTGCCAGCAGCTTGGGACAGGCGGTCAGCGCTGGGGCCAACGTCCTGACTTTC. This codes for CASSLGQAVSAGANVLTF. Filled out from reference TRBV5-4 and TRBJ2-6, the complete variable domain reads ETGVTQSPTHLIKTRGQQVTLRCSSQSGHNTVSWYQQALGQGPQFIFQYYREEENGRGNFPPRFSGLQFPNYSSELNVNALELDDSALYLCASSLGQAVSAGANVLTFGAGSRLTVL.

The chain is built from TRBV19 and TRBJ2-7; 8 bases map to TRBD1. V dropped 2 bases and J dropped 0; count of bases not matched to a gene: 9. The CDR3 has 17 amino acids. Germline values: CDR1 LNHDA, CDR2 SQIVND (reference sequence). The CDR3 loop reads CASSILWDRLSSYEQYF. DNA of the CDR3: TGTGCCAGTAGTATATTATGGGACAGGCTAAGCTCCTACGAGCAGTACTTC. Filled out from reference TRBV19 and TRBJ2-7, the complete variable domain reads DGGITQSPKYLFRKEGQNVTLSCEQNLNHDAMYWYRQDPGQGLRLIYYSQIVNDFQKGDIAEGYSVSREKKESFPLTVTSAQKNPTAFYLCASSILWDRLSSYEQYFGPGTRLTVT.

The chain is built from TRBV7-2 and TRBJ2-2, with 7 bases that match TRBD1. This CDR3 spans 15 amino acids. The V and J ends lost 4 bases and 0 bases, in that order; junction bases with no gene match: 2. CDR1 SGHTA and CDR2 FQGNSA come from the germline V gene. DNA of the CDR3: TGTGCCAGCAGCTGGGACAGCGCGAACACCGGGGAGCTGTTTTTT. Its translation is CASSWDSANTGELFF. The whole variable domain, remainder taken from reference TRBV7-2 and TRBJ2-2, is GAGVSQSPSNKVTEKGKDVELRCDPISGHTALYWYRQSLGQGLEFLIYFQGNSAPDKSGLPSDRFSAERTGGSVSTLTIQRTQQEDSAVYLCASSWDSANTGELFFGEGSRLTVL.

The V and J genes are TRBV5-1 and TRBJ2-3; perhaps TRBD2 as D (6 bases). Deletions cut 0 bases from V and 5 bases from J, with 16 bases between. Germline CDR1 and CDR2: SGHRS and YFSETQ. This CDR3 contains 16 residues. This CDR3 reads CASSLGGGGVEDTQYF. For the CDR3, the DNA is TGCGCCAGCAGCTTGGGGGGAGGCGGGGTAGAAGATACGCAGTATTTT.